The text below deals with one T cell receptor beta chain. Its antigen is unknown. The data were taken from a study of T-cell reconstitution after alpha-beta-depleted transplantation in children. Study-wide results and limits: Counts and diversity of T cells one year after transplant came mostly from newly produced T cells. Several hundred expanded graft clones reportedly gave rise to the alpha-beta T cells present about two months after transplant.

Preparation of the TCRbeta library was carried out with unique molecular identifiers. MiXCR, applied by TCRdb to the PCR reads, yields one record per CDR3 protein. The data show about 590,000 distinct CDR3 sequences, 10% to 15% seen once. The CDR3 is 14 amino acids. The V end lost 6 bases, the J end lost 6 bases, and 14 bases lay between the germline ends. Germline assignment: CDR1 LNHDA and CDR2 SQIVND (reference sequence). Sequencing used PBMCs, mostly from graft donor cells, obtained 360 days after TCRalphabeta/CD19-depleted stem cell transplant. The source of this sequence is a male patient younger than 18 who had a stem cell transplant for acute myeloid leukemia, so the T cells may come from the graft donor. This chain links TRBV19 with TRBJ1-4; D is possibly TRBD1 (5 bases). For the CDR3, the DNA is TGTGCCAGTAGCCTGGGGGGGGATCATGAAAAACTGTTTTTT. It translates to CASSLGGDHEKLFF.